The clone carrying this T cell receptor (beta chain) turned up a few times. The target antigen is unknown. Likely a read error: the CDR3 ends without its conserved phenylalanine or tryptophan. This sample was taken from a study of response to subunit inactivated influenza vaccine. Findings of the study overall: Each seasonal flu vaccination may recruit only limited new T cells, authors suggested.

Each CDR3 protein is one row after TCRdb ran MiXCR on the RT-PCR reads. The sample has about half a million distinct CDR3 sequences; less than 8% are singletons. Trimming pared 3 bases from V and 0 bases from J, leaving 6 bases between. The V gene's germline CDR1 is ENHRY and CDR2 SYGVKD. This CDR3 is 15 amino acids long. The clonotype originates from a man between 50 and 69 years old who received an inactivated influenza vaccine. Sequencing was performed on PBMCs from blood, taken roughly 24 months after vaccination. V is TRBV10-3 and J is TRBJ2-6; D unclear. CDR3: CAISDGRSGANVLTS. CDR3 bases: TGTGCCATCAGTGATGGCCGCTCTGGGGCCAACGTCCTGACTTCC.